This TCR beta chain was obtained from a study of blood T cell repertoires in COVID-19. The overall study: Material from acute and convalescent COVID-19 was sourced from the United States, Italy and Spain. Sources were T cells, B-cell-depleted T cells, or PBMCs; the material itself was cDNA or gDNA.

Original processing methods: From reference gene primer amplification, estimates of nucleated cell counts were derived. Some clones are missing from TCRdb's copy, which holds only in-frame ones; the method was immunoSEQ multiplex PCR. The V and J calls and clone size come from that table; D and trimming were worked out from the DNA. The data show 200,000 to 250,000 clones, 85% to 90% seen once. This CDR3 comprises 16 residues. V lost 0 bases and J 2 bases, leaving 12 bases between the germline ends. Germline-derived CDR1 and CDR2 are MNHEY and SVGAGI. The TCR was taken from an older woman with acute or convalescent COVID-19. Sequenced material: peripheral blood. The chain is built from TRBV6-5 and TRBJ2-3; D remains ambiguous. DNA of the CDR3: TGTGCCAGCAGTTACTCTATGACAAACCCCACAGATACGCAGTATTTT. Protein: CASSYSMTNPTDTQYF.